This T cell receptor beta chain was sequenced for a study of T cells after yellow fever vaccination. Study-wide results and caveats: Although the secondary response was weaker, it peaked faster, at day 5 versus 15.

The TCR cDNA carried a universal primer site and UMIs from 5'RACE template switching. TCRdb reprocessed the 5' RACE reads with MiXCR, giving one entry per CDR3 protein. This table has 200,000 or so distinct CDR3 sequences, 6% to 8% appearing once. There are many counts of this clonotype. No antigen is known for it. The CDR3 spans 15 residues. Unmatched junction bases numbered 6, after V lost 2 bases and J lost 9 bases. CDR1 and CDR2 (germline): LGHDT, YNNKEL (reference sequence). The V gene is TRBV3-1, the J gene TRBJ2-1; TRBD2 matches at 11 bases. This clonotype was obtained from a man aged 30 to 39 who received the YFV17D yellow fever vaccine. The material sequenced was CD4+ T cells sorted from PBMCs, taken on the day of the yellow fever booster vaccination. The CDR3 region is CASSQKTSGISEQFF. The CDR3, as DNA: TGTGCCAGCAGCCAAAAGACTAGCGGGATTTCTGAGCAGTTCTTC.